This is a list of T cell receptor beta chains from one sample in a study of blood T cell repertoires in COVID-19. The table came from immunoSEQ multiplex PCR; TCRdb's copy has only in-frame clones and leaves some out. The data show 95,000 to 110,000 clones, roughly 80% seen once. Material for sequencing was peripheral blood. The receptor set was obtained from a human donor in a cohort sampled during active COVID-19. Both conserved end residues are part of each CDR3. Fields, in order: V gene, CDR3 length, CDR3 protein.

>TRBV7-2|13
CASSLEVGRAPLF
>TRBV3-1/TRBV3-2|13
CASKGVDNTEAFF
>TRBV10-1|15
CASSVGGRDSETQYF
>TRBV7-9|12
CASSLSGTEAFF
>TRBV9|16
CASSVEPGAGELEQFF
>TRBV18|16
CASSTGTGGALDTQYF
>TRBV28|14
CASSWSTPIETQYF
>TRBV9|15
CASSVGGTSGYTQYF
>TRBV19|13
CASNDRAGNTIYF
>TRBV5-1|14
CASSGGQGNEKLFF
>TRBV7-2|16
CASSLAPGQPYNEQFF
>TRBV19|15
CASSAQGGLYNEQFF
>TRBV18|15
CASSPRQGADGELFF
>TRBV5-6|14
CASRLAGSSYEQYF
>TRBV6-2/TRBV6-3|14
CASSYLSAKETQYF
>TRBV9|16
CASSVGTTANTGELFF
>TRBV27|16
CASSFSGLAGADTQYF
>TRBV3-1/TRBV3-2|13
CASRPWPGSEAFF
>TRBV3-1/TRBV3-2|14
CASRTGGGFYEQYF
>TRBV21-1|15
CASGARRDSYNEQFF